This T cell receptor beta chain is from a study of blood T cells in healthy people across ages. Study overall: Template-switching capture recovered about one barcoded beta molecule per two T cells. General study findings and limits: Roughly linear age-related decline in beta diversity appeared, significant by age about 40.

For the second PCR, which ran for roughly 6 to 11 cycles, a sample-barcoded 5' primer and a J-beta primer mix were used. Each CDR3 protein gets one entry after TCRdb re-called the 5' RACE reads with MiXCR. The sample shows hundreds of thousands of distinct CDR3 sequences, about 56% of them seen only once. For this clonotype: Its antigen is as yet unknown.

V shed 3 bases and J shed 5 bases, with 16 bases lying between them. Germline values: CDR1 DFQATT, CDR2 SNEGSKA (reference sequence). The CDR3 spans 14 residues. This clonotype was sampled from a man aged 40-50 years in good health. Sequencing was performed on blood. V gene TRBV20-1 combines with J gene TRBJ2-5, with D possibly matching TRBD2 (5 bases). CDR3 bases: TGCAGTGCTAGGAATCCTAGTACGGGGGAGACCCAGTACTTC. Translation: CSARNPSTGETQYF.